The rows below give T cell receptor beta chains drawn from one sample of a study of T cell repertoires and Cas9 in healthy adults. Sequencing used immunoSEQ multiplex PCR; TCRdb keeps in-frame clones, though not all of them. The sample holds approximately 22,000 clones; 90% are singletons and the top ten take approximately 0.69%. The specimen was CD4+ effector T cells (CD127+, CD25-, CD137-, CD154-) from PBMCs; culture status not recorded. Receptors originate from a human donor in good health. Both conserved end residues are part of each CDR3. A D gene is named only where the DNA matches it firmly. Size is stated for part of the rows, as once, few or many counts, or as a class when the clone is expanded.

v_gene,d_gene,j_gene,abundance,len,CDR3nt,CDR3aa
TRBV5-1,NA,TRBJ2-3,few,16,TGCGCCAGCAGCTTGGTGCAGGGAGCTAGCACAGATACGCAGTATTTT,CASSLVQGASTDTQYF
TRBV15,NA,TRBJ1-5,once,14,TGTGCCACCAGCAGAGATGGCGAAAATCAGCCCCAGCATTTT,CATSRDGENQPQHF
TRBV5-4,TRBD1,TRBJ2-5,NA,15,TGTGCCAGCAGCACCGGACAGGGGTTCCGAGAGACCCAGTACTTC,CASSTGQGFRETQYF
TRBV28,TRBD1,TRBJ1-5,NA,16,TGTGCCAGCAGATCTCAAACACAGGGGATCAATCAGCCCCAGCATTTT,CASRSQTQGINQPQHF
TRBV9,NA,TRBJ1-4,NA,14,TGTGCCAGCAGCAAACGGCCGGCGGATGAAAAACTGTTTTTT,CASSKRPADEKLFF
TRBV28,TRBD1,TRBJ1-1,NA,14,TGTGCCAGCAGTTTATTCAGGGGGCGAACTGAAGCTTTCTTT,CASSLFRGRTEAFF
TRBV18,NA,TRBJ1-1,NA,14,TGTGCCAGCTCACCACCTCATCTGCTCACTGAAGCTTTCTTT,CASSPPHLLTEAFF
TRBV19,TRBD1,TRBJ2-7,NA,15,TGTGCCAGTAGCCGGGACAGGACCAACCTCTACGAGCAGTACTTC,CASSRDRTNLYEQYF
TRBV19,NA,TRBJ1-5,few,19,TGTGCCAGTAGTATTGGAGGGCCGGGCAGTAGATATAGCAATCAGCCCCAGCATTTT,CASSIGGPGSRYSNQPQHF
TRBV19,NA,TRBJ2-6,once,13,TGTGCCAGTAGGAGCTCTGGGGCCAACGTCCTGACTTTC,CASRSSGANVLTF
TRBV11-3,TRBD1,TRBJ2-2,NA,17,TGTGCCAGCAGCCCGGACAGGGAGGCTGTCGGGACCGGGGAGCTGTTTTTT,CASSPDREAVGTGELFF
TRBV2,TRBD1,TRBJ1-3,once,16,TGTGCCAGCACATACGGGACAGGGTTCTTTGGAAACACCATATATTTT,CASTYGTGFFGNTIYF
TRBV6-1,NA,TRBJ1-5,NA,13,TGTGCCAGCAGTGATTCTACGCGTCAGCCCCAGCATTTT,CASSDSTRQPQHF
TRBV2,NA,TRBJ2-5,NA,14,TGTGCCAGCAGTGTCGGAGGGGGCTGGGAGACCCAGTACTTC,CASSVGGGWETQYF
TRBV6-1,NA,TRBJ1-2,NA,20,TGTGCCAGCAGTGACGGGGGGGGAGGGGACCCTGAAGACTTTAACTATGGCTACACCTTC,CASSDGGGGDPEDFNYGYTF
TRBV5-1,NA,TRBJ2-5,NA,16,TGCGCCAGCAGCTTGCCCAGGGTCGGAGCCCAAGAGACCCAGTACTTC,CASSLPRVGAQETQYF
TRBV11-2,TRBD2,TRBJ2-7,NA,16,TGTGCCAGCAGGTCACCCTCTAGCGGGGGCTCCTACGAGCAGTACTTC,CASRSPSSGGSYEQYF
TRBV9,NA,TRBJ2-3,NA,15,TGTGCCAGCAGCGTAGGTGGGCCTAGCACAGATACGCAGTATTTT,CASSVGGPSTDTQYF
TRBV6-6,NA,TRBJ2-3,NA,16,TGTGCCAGCAGTTACTCTCTGGGCCAGCCCACAGATACGCAGTATTTT,CASSYSLGQPTDTQYF
TRBV2,NA,TRBJ1-1,NA,13,TGTGCCAGCAGTGATTACGGGAACACTGAAGCTTTCTTT,CASSDYGNTEAFF
TRBV18,NA,TRBJ2-5,NA,14,TGTGCCAGCTCACCAAGACAGAATCAAGAGACCCAGTACTTC,CASSPRQNQETQYF
TRBV6-1,NA,TRBJ2-7,NA,14,TGTGCCAGCAGTGTCCGAGACGGTCCCTACGAGCAGTACTTC,CASSVRDGPYEQYF
TRBV4-1,NA,TRBJ2-1,NA,16,TGCGCCAGCAGCCGTACCGACATGAGCTCCTACAATGAGCAGTTCTTC,CASSRTDMSSYNEQFF
TRBV6-5,NA,TRBJ1-2,once,11,TGTGCCAGCAATACGTACAATGGCTACACCTTC,CASNTYNGYTF
TRBV5-6,NA,TRBJ2-2,NA,14,TGTGCCAGCAGCTTAGGACCAAGGACCGGGGAGCTGTTTTTT,CASSLGPRTGELFF
TRBV2,NA,TRBJ1-5,NA,15,TGTGCCAGCAGTGAACTATACAATAGCAATCAGCCCCAGCATTTT,CASSELYNSNQPQHF
TRBV30,TRBD1,TRBJ1-4,NA,15,TGTGCCTGGAGAATTAGGACAGGGATAAATGAAAAACTGTTTTTT,CAWRIRTGINEKLFF